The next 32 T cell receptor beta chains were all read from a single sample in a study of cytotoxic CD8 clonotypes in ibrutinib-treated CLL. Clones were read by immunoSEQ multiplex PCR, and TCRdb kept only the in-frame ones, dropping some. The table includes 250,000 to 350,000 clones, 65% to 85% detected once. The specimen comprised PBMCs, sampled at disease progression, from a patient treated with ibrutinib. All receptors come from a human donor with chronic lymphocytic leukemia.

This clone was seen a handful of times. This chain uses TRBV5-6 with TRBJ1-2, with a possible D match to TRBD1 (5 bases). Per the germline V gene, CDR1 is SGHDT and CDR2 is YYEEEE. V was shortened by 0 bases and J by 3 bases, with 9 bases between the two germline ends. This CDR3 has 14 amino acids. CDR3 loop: CASSLGQGYYGYTF. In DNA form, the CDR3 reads TGTGCCAGCAGCTTGGGGCAGGGCTACTATGGCTACACCTTC.

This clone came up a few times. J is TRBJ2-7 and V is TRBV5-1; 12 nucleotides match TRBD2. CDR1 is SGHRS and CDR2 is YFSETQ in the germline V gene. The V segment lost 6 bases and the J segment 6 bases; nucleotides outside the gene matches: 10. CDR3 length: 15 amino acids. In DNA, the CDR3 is TGCGCCAGCACCCCCCTAGCGGGAGGGTCAGGCGAGCAGTACTTC. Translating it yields CASTPLAGGSGEQYF.

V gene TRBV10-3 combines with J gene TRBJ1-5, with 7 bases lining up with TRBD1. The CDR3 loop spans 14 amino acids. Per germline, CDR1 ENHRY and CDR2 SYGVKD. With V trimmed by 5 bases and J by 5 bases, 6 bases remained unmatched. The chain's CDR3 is CAISHTGDYQPQHF. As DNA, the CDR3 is TGTGCCATCAGTCACACAGGGGATTATCAGCCCCAGCATTTT.

CDR3 protein: CASSQVSSGNTIYF. The CDR3 nucleotides read TGCGCCAGCAGCCAAGTTAGCTCTGGAAACACCATATATTTT. The J gene is TRBJ1-3, the V gene TRBV4-1; D remains ambiguous. This CDR3 region has 14 residues. Germline CDR1 is MGHRA and CDR2 is YSYEKL. Deletions cut 1 base from V and 0 bases from J, with 4 bases between.

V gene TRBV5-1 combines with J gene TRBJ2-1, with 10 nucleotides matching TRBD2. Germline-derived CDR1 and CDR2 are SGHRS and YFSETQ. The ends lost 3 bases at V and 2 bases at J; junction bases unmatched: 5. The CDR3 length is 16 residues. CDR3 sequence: CASSSSSGSTYNEQFF. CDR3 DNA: TGCGCCAGCAGCTCATCTAGCGGGAGTACCTACAATGAGCAGTTCTTC.

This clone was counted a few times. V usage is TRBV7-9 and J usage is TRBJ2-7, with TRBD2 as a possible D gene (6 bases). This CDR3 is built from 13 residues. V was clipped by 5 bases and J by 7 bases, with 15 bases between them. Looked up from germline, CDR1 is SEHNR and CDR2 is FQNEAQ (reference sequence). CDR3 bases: TGTGCCAGCAGCCGGGGAAGGGCGGGGGAGCAGTACTTC. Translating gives CASSRGRAGEQYF.

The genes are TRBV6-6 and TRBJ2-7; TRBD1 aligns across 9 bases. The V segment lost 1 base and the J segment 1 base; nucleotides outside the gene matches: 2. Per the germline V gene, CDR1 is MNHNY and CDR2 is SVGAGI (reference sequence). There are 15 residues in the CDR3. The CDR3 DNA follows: TGTGCCAGCAGTTACTGGGGGACAGGGTCCTACGAGCAGTACTTC. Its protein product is CASSYWGTGSYEQYF.

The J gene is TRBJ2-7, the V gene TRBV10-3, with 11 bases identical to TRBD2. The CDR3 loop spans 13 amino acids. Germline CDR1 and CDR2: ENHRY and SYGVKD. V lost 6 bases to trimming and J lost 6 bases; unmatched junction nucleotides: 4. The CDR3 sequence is CAIRLAGGSEQYF. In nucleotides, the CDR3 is TGTGCCATCAGGTTAGCGGGAGGGTCCGAGCAGTACTTC.

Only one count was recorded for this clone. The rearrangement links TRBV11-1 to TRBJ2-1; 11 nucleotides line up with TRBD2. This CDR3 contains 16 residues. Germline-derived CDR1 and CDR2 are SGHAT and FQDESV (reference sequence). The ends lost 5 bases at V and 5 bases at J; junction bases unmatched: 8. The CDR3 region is CASSRFLAGGHNEQFF. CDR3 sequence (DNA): TGTGCCAGCAGCCGTTTCCTAGCGGGAGGCCACAATGAGCAGTTCTTC.

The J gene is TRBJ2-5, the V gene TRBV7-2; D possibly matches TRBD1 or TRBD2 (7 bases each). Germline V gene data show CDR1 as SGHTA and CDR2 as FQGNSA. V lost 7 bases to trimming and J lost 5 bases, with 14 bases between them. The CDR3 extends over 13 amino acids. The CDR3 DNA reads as TGTGCCAGCACCCAGGGGGGGCGGGAGACCCAGTACTTC. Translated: CASTQGGRETQYF.

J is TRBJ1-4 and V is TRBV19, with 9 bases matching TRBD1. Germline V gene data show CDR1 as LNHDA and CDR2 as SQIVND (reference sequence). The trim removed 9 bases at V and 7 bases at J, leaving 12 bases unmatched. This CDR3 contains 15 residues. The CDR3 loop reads CASLTPGQGSEKLFF. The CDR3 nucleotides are TGTGCCAGCTTAACTCCCGGACAGGGGAGTGAAAAACTGTTTTTT.

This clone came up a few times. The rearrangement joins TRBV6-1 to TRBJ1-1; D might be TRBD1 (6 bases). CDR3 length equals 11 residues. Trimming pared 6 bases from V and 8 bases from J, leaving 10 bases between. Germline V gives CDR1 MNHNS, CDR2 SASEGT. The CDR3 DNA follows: TGTGCCAGCAGGGTAACAGGGGAAGCTTTCTTT. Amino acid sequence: CASRVTGEAFF.

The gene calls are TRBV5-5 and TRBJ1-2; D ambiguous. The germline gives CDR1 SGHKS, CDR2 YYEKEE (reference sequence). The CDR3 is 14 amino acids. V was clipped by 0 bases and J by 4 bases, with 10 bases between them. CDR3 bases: TGTGCCAGCAGCTTGGGAGGTCTAGTCTATGGCTACACCTTC. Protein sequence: CASSLGGLVYGYTF.

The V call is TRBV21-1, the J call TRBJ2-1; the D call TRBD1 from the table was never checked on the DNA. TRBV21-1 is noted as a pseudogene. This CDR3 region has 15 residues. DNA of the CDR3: TGTGCCAGCAGCAACCGGGACACGGTCTACAATGAGCAGTTCTTC. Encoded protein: CASSNRDTVYNEQFF.

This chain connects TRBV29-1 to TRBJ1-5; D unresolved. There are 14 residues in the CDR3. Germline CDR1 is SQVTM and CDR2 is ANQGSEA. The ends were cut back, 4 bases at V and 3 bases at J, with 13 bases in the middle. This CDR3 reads CSVGAGSLNQPQHF. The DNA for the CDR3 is TGCAGCGTTGGGGCGGGCAGCCTCAATCAGCCCCAGCATTTT.

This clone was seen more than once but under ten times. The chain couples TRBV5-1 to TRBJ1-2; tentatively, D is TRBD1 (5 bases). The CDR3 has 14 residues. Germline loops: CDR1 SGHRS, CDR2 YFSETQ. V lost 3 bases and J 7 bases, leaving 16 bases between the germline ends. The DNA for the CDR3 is TGCGCCAGCAGCTCTCAGGGTCCAGATACTGGCTACACCTTC. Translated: CASSSQGPDTGYTF.

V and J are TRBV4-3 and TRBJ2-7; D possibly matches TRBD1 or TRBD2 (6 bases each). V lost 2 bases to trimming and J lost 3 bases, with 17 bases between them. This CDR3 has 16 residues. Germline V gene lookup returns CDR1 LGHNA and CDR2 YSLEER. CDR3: CASSQTGTSAHYEQYF. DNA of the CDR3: TGCGCCAGCAGCCAAACAGGGACTTCAGCCCACTACGAGCAGTACTTC.

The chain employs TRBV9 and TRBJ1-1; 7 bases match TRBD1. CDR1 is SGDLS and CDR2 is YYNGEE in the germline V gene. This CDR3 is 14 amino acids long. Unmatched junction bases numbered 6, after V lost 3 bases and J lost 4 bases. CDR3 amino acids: CASSAHRGGTEAFF. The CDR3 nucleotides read TGTGCCAGCAGCGCCCACAGGGGTGGCACTGAAGCTTTCTTT.

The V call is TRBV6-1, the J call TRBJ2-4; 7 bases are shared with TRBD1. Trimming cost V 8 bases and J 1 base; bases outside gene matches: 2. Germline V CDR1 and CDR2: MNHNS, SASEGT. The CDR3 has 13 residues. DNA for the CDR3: TGTGCCAGCCGGGACAGCGCCAAAAACATTCAGTACTTC. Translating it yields CASRDSAKNIQYF.

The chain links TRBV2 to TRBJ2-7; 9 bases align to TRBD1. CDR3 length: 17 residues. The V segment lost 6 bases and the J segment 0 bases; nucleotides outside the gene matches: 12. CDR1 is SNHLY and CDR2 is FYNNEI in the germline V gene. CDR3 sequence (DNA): TGTGCCAGCAGGGAGGAGCCGGGACAGGGACTCTCCTACGAGCAGTACTTC. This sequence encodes CASREEPGQGLSYEQYF.

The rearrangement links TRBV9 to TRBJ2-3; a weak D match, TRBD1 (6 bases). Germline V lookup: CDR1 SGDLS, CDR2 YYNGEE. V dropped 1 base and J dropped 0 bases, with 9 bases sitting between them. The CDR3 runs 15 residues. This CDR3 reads CASSVSRGSTDTQYF. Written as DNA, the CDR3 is TGTGCCAGCAGCGTATCGAGGGGGAGCACAGATACGCAGTATTTT.

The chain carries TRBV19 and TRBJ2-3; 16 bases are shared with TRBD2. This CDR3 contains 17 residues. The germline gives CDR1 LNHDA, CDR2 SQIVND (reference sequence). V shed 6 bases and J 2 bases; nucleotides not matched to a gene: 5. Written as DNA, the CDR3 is TGTGCCAGTAGCCTGGGACTAGCGGGAGGGAACACAGATACGCAGTATTTT. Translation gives CASSLGLAGGNTDTQYF.

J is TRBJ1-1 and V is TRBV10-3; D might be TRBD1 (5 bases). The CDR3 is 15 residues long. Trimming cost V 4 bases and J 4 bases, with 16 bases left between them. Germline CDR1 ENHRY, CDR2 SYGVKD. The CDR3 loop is CAISGASRGLTEAFF. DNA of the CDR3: TGTGCCATCAGTGGGGCCTCAAGGGGACTCACTGAAGCTTTCTTT.

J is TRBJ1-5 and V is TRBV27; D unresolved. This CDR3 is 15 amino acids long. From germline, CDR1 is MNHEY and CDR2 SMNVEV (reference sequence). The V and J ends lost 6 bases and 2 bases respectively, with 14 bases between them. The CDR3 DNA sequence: TGTGCCAGCAGCCGGCGCGGGGTGGGCAATCAGCCCCAGCATTTT. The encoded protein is CASSRRGVGNQPQHF.

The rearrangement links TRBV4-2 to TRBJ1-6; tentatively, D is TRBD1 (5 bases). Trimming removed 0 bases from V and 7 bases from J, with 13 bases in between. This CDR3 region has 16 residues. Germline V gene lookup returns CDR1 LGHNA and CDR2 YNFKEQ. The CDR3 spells CASSQDKGPGNSPLHF. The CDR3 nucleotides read TGTGCCAGCAGCCAAGACAAAGGTCCAGGGAATTCACCCCTCCACTTT.

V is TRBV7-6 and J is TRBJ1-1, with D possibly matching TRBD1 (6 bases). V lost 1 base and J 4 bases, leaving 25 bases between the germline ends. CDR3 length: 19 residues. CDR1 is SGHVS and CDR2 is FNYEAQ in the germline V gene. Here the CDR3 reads CASSLEVGGRIDRSTEAFF. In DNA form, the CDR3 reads TGTGCCAGCAGCTTAGAGGTCGGGGGGCGCATCGACCGAAGCACTGAAGCTTTCTTT.

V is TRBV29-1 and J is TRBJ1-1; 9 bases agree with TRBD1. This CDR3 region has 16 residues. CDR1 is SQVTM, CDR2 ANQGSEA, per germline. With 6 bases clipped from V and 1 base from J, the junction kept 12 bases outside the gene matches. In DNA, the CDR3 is TGCAGCGTGGCGGGGGGAGGACAGGGGCCGAACACTGAAGCTTTCTTT. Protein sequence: CSVAGGGQGPNTEAFF.

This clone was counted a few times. Here the CDR3 DNA reads TGCGCCAGCAGCTTGGACTTGCCCCTCTACGAGCAGTACTTC. Residues: CASSLDLPLYEQYF. This sequence joins TRBV5-1 and TRBJ2-7; D not certain. CDR1 SGHRS and CDR2 YFSETQ come from the germline V gene. V was trimmed by 0 bases and J by 3 bases, leaving 10 bases between them. The CDR3 contains 14 residues.

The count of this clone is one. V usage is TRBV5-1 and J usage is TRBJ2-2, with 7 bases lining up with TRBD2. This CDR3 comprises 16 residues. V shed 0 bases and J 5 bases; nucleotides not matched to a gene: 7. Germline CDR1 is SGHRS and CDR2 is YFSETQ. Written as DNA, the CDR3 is TGCGCCAGCAGCTTGGCCTCCGGCGGGGGTACCGGGGAGCTGTTTTTT. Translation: CASSLASGGGTGELFF. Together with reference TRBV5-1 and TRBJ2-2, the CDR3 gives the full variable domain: KAGVTQTPRYLIKTRGQQVTLSCSPISGHRSVSWYQQTPGQGLQFLFEYFSETQRNKGNFPGRFSGRQFSNSRSEMNVSTLELGDSALYLCASSLASGGGTGELFFGEGSRLTVL.

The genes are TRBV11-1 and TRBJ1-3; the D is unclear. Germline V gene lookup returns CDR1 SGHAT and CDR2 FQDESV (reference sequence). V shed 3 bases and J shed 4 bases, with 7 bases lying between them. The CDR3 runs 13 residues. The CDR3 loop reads CASSLQDGNTIYF. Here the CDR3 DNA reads TGTGCCAGCAGCTTGCAGGACGGAAACACCATATATTTT.

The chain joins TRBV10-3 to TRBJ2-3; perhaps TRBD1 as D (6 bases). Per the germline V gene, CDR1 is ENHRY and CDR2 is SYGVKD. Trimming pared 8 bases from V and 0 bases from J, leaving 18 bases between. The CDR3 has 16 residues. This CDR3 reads CAISQGGGPSTDTQYF. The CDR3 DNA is TGTGCCATCTCTCAAGGTGGGGGCCCTAGCACAGATACGCAGTATTTT.

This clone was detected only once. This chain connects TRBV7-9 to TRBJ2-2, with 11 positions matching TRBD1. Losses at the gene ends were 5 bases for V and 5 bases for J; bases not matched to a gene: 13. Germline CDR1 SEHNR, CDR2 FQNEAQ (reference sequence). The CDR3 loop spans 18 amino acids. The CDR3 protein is CASSPTGTGGSVTGELFF. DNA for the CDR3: TGTGCCAGCAGCCCCACCGGGACAGGGGGATCGGTTACCGGGGAGCTGTTTTTT.